The T cell receptor beta chain under discussion was sequenced for a study of blood T cell repertoires in COVID-19. Study-level information: The origin of the acute and convalescent COVID-19 samples was the United States, Italy and Spain.

During active infection, Seattle patients enrolled and were then monitored through disease. The table came from immunoSEQ multiplex PCR; TCRdb's copy has only in-frame clones and leaves some out. The sample yields 50,000 to 55,000 clones, 82% seen once. Germline V lookup: CDR1 SGHRS, CDR2 YFSETQ. The ends were cut back, 1 base at V and 8 bases at J, with 13 bases in the middle. The CDR3 spans 14 residues. The sample taken for sequencing was peripheral blood. The origin of this receptor is a man aged 80 or over with COVID-19, enrolled during active disease. The chain recombines TRBV5-1 with TRBJ2-4, with D possibly matching TRBD2 (6 bases). The CDR3 sequence: CASSLYSGEDIQYF. DNA for the CDR3: TGCGCCAGCAGCTTGTATTCGGGGGAAGACATTCAGTACTTC.